This T cell receptor (beta chain) was recorded in a study of T cell responses to AZD1222 COVID-19 vaccine. Looking at the study overall: Recipients boosted at about 4 weeks or about 12 weeks are pooled. Study observations and caveats: Spike-specific TCR breadth and depth grew following two AZD1222 doses.

Data came from immunoSEQ multiplex PCR; TCRdb stores just in-frame clones and leaves some out. The sample lists about 100,000 clones, 80% to 95% occurring once. On this clone itself: Antigen specificity is unknown.

This CDR3 region has 12 residues. Germline values: CDR1 MNHEY, CDR2 SMNVEV (reference sequence). V lost 4 bases and J lost 0, with 0 bases in between. The clonotype originates from an adult in good health. Here the sequenced sample was peripheral blood, taken on day 0 of AZD1222 vaccination. The chain uses TRBV27 and TRBJ2-2; unclear D gene. As DNA, the CDR3 is TGTGCCAGCAGTTCGAACACCGGGGAGCTGTTTTTT. It translates to CASSSNTGELFF.